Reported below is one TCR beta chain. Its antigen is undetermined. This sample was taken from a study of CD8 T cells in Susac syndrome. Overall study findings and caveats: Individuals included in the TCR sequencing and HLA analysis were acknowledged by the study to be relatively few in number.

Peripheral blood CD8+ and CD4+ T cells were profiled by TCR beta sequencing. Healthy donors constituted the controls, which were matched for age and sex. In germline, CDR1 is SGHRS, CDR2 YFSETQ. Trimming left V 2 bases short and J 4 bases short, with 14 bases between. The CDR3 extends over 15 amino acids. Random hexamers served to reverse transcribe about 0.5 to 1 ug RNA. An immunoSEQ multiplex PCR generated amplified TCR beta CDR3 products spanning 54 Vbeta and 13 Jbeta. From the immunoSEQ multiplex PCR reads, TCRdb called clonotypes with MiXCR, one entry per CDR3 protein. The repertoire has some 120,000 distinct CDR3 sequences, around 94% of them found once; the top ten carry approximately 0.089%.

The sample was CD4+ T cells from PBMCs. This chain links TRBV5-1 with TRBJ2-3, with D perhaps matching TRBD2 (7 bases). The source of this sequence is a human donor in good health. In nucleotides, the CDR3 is TGCGCCAGCAGCTTTAGCGGAGGGGGGGCAGATACGCAGTATTTT. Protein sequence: CASSFSGGGADTQYF.